This T cell receptor beta chain was profiled in a study of cytomegalovirus exposure and HLA in healthy donors. Study information: Genetic ancestry analysis placed approximately 78% of the 400 or so donors that were genotyped in the Caucasian-associated cluster.

The PCR had 60 Vbeta and 13 Jbeta primers. This table comes from immunoSEQ multiplex PCR, and its TCRdb copy is limited to in-frame clones, with some not included. The table lists roughly 130,000 clones, approximately 72% of them singletons. Points on this clone: Its cognate antigen is unknown.

The CDR3 totals 15 residues. Trimming removed 4 bases from V and 5 bases from J; junction bases left unmatched: 9. CDR1 and CDR2 from the germline V gene are PRHDT and FYEKMQ (reference sequence). Overall study findings and caveats: High specificity and sensitivity for cytomegalovirus status were reported for the classifier. Immune exposure data for these donors was limited to CMV serostatus. Fewer N-insertions than the roughly 600-donor mean were reportedly shown by an Asian-associated ancestry cluster in a later analysis.

This sequence was found in a woman aged 55-70 years in good health and CMV-seronegative. V is TRBV13 and J is TRBJ2-3, with TRBD2 identical over 7 bases. The sequencing sample was made of PBMCs. CDR3 sequence: CASSSPRGRGDTQYF. In DNA form, the CDR3 reads TGTGCCAGCAGCTCCCCCCGGGGGAGGGGAGATACGCAGTATTTT.